Below are 9 T cell receptor beta chains sequenced from a single sample in a study of CD8 T cells in ankylosing spondylitis. One entry per CDR3 protein results from TCRdb running MiXCR on the 5' RACE reads. The top ten hold roughly 2.5% of the sample, which has approximately 240,000 distinct CDR3 sequences, over 9.5% seen once. Sequencing used blood, either unsorted or a sorted T cell fraction (not recorded which). Receptors originate from a male donor with ankylosing spondylitis or in good health (not recorded which).

This clonotype was detected ten times or more. The rearrangement links TRBV5-1 to TRBJ2-7; 8 bases agree with TRBD1. CDR3 size: 13 residues. V shed 4 bases and J 5 bases; nucleotides not matched to a gene: 5. From germline, CDR1 is SGHRS and CDR2 YFSETQ. The CDR3 region has the DNA TGCGCCAGCAGCACGGACAGGGCCCACGAGCAGTACTTC. Its protein is CASSTDRAHEQYF. The complete variable domain, with remaining parts taken from reference TRBV5-1 and TRBJ2-7, reads KAGVTQTPRYLIKTRGQQVTLSCSPISGHRSVSWYQQTPGQGLQFLFEYFSETQRNKGNFPGRFSGRQFSNSRSEMNVSTLELGDSALYLCASSTDRAHEQYFGPGTRLTVT.

This clonotype has ten or more counts. The chain recombines TRBV20-1 with TRBJ2-5, with 12 bases aligning to TRBD2. The ends lost 0 bases at V and 6 bases at J; junction bases unmatched: 8. Germline CDR1 and CDR2: DFQATT and SNEGSKA (reference sequence). The CDR3 contains 16 residues. CDR3 DNA sequence: TGCAGTGCTAGAGATCCGACTAGCGGGAGTAGAAAGACCCAGTACTTC. Its translation: CSARDPTSGSRKTQYF.

This clonotype was observed at least ten times. This chain joins TRBV12-3 or TRBV12-4 and TRBJ1-5; TRBD1 matches at 7 bases. CDR3 length equals 15 residues. J was trimmed by 0 bases and V by 3 bases; bases with no gene match: 2. The CDR3 region has the DNA TGTGCCAGCAGTTTGGGGACAGCTAGCAATCAGCCCCAGCATTTT. Encoded protein: CASSLGTASNQPQHF.

To note about this clonotype: At one of its ends the junction is not consistent with the germline gene, which may arise from a read error. V gene TRBV5-1 combines with J gene TRBJ2-1, with TRBD2 as a possible D gene (5 bases). The CDR3 loop spans 17 amino acids. The germline V gene has CDR1 SGHRS and CDR2 YFSETQ. Here the CDR3 DNA reads TGCGCCAGCAGCGTCGCTGGGAGAGCGTCCTCCTACAATGCGCAGTTCTTC. As protein: CASSVAGRASSYNAQFF.

This clonotype came up a few times. This chain links TRBV18 with TRBJ2-1, with 12 bases matching TRBD2. Germline loops: CDR1 KGHSH, CDR2 LQKENI. J gave up 10 bases and V 0 bases, and 13 bases lay outside the gene matches. The length of the CDR3 is 18 residues. CDR3 coding DNA: TGTGCCAGCTCACCACCGATGGGTGGACTAGCGGGGTTAAGGGAGCAGTTCTTC. This codes for CASSPPMGGLAGLREQFF.

The V and J genes are TRBV2 and TRBJ2-3, with D unclear. Germline V gives CDR1 SNHLY, CDR2 FYNNEI. Trimming stripped 8 bases from V and 0 bases from J, with 9 bases between. The CDR3 runs to 13 residues. CDR3 DNA: TGTGCCAGCGACACGTCTAGCACAGATACGCAGTATTTT. Its protein product is CASDTSSTDTQYF.

In the case of this clonotype: Since a much larger clone is just one base distant, this may be a read error. The rearrangement joins TRBV20-1 to TRBJ2-7, with 10 bases lining up with TRBD2. The germline CDR1 and CDR2 sequences are DFQATT and SNEGSKA (reference sequence). The CDR3 totals 15 residues. The CDR3 reads CSASQPLAGSYGQYF. DNA for the CDR3: TGCAGTGCTTCCCAACCACTAGCGGGGTCCTACGGGCAGTACTTC.

This clonotype was seen at least ten times. One junction end does not reproduce the germline sequence, and a read error may be involved. J is TRBJ2-3 and V is TRBV5-1; D not resolved. There are 13 residues in the CDR3. The germline V gene encodes CDR1 SGHRS and CDR2 YFSETQ. CDR3 amino acids: CASSFEGTDTQYF. CDR3 DNA: TGTGCCAGCAGTTTTGAAGGCACAGATACGCAGTATTTT.

This clonotype appeared many times. This may arise from a read error, as a much more abundant clone is one base away. The V call is TRBV6-1, the J call TRBJ1-2; D not certain. Germline CDR1 MNHNS, CDR2 SASEGT. The CDR3 totals 13 residues. V lost 1 base to trimming and J lost 2 bases, with 5 bases between them. Here the CDR3 DNA reads TGTGCCAGCAGTGAAGGAGGGAACTATGGCTACACCTTC. It yields the protein CASSEGGNYGYTF.